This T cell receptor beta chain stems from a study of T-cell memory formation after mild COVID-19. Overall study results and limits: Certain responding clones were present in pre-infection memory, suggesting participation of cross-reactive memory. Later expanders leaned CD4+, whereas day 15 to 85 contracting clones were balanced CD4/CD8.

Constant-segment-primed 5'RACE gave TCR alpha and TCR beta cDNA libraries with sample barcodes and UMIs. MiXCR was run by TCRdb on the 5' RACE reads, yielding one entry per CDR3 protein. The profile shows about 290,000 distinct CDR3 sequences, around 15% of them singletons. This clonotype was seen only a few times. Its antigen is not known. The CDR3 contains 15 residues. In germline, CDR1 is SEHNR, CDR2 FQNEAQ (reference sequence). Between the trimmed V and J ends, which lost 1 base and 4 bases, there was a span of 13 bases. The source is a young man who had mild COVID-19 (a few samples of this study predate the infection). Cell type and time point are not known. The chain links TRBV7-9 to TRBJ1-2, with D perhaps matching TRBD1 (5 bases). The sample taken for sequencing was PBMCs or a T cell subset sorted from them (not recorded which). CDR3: CASSLGPQGSYGYTF. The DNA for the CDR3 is TGTGCCAGCAGCTTAGGCCCCCAGGGCTCCTATGGCTACACCTTC.